This TCR beta chain appears in the sequencing data of a study of PD-1 and CTLA-4 blockade in melanoma. Germline-derived CDR1 and CDR2 are SGHRS and YFSETQ. V gave up 4 bases and J gave up 5 bases; unmatched junction bases: 7. CDR3 length equals 14 residues. Produced via immunoSEQ multiplex PCR; TCRdb's table is partial and in-frame only. This sample has around 21,000 clones, with about 87% found just once. The chain links TRBV5-1 to TRBJ2-3; TRBD2 matches 7 bases. This sample comprised CD8+ T cells from peripheral blood, obtained before anti-PD-1 treatment. The source is a human donor with melanoma. CDR3 residues: CASSLSGGGDTQYF. CDR3 in DNA: TGCGCCAGCAGCCTGTCGGGCGGGGGAGATACGCAGTATTTT.